A selection of T cell receptor beta chains follows, all from one sample in a study of T cells in Graves' hyperthyroidism and ophthalmopathy. MiXCR, applied by TCRdb to the multiplex PCR reads, yields one record per CDR3 protein. The table has fewer than 200,000 distinct CDR3 sequences, about a sixth seen once. Sequenced material: blood. The receptors here all came from a woman between 45 and 60 years old with Graves' hyperthyroidism. The CDR3 runs from the conserved cysteine through the conserved F or W. The order of the fields is clone size, V gene, J gene, D gene, CDR3 DNA, CDR3 protein. The D gene is left open where the match is weak. Only some rows state a clone size, as once, few, many or a class for expanded clones.

many	TRBV20-1	TRBJ2-7	TRBD1	TGCAGTGCTAGAGGAGACAGGGGGTACGAGCAGTACTTC	CSARGDRGYEQYF
NA	TRBV13	TRBJ2-7	NA	TGTGCCAGCAGCGGAGGACTCGCTGACCCCTACGAGCAGTACTTC	CASSGGLADPYEQYF
many	TRBV27	TRBJ2-7	NA	TGTGCCAGCAGTGCCTCAGGGGCCCTCGGCGAGCAGTACTTC	CASSASGALGEQYF
NA	TRBV28	TRBJ2-4	NA	TGTGCCAGCAGTTCCCCAGGGTCTGTCGCCATTCAGTACTTC	CASSSPGSVAIQYF
many	TRBV24-1	TRBJ2-4	NA	TGTGCCACCAGTGAGAAGGGGGGAGCCAAAAACATTCAGTACTTC	CATSEKGGAKNIQYF
many	TRBV12-3/TRBV12-4	TRBJ2-7	TRBD1	TGTGCCAGCAGTTCGGGACAGTCCTACGAGCAGTACTTC	CASSSGQSYEQYF
NA	TRBV5-1	TRBJ2-2	NA	TGCGCCAGCAGCTCCCATAGGGCCGGGGAGCTGTTTTTT	CASSSHRAGELFF
NA	TRBV28	TRBJ1-5	TRBD1	TGTGCCAGCAGGCTAGAGACAGGGAGGGGTCAGCCCCAGCATTTT	CASRLETGRGQPQHF
many	TRBV29-1	TRBJ1-1	NA	TGCAGCGTTCCGCAGGGTGGCACTGAAGCTTTCTTT	CSVPQGGTEAFF
many	TRBV7-9	TRBJ1-3	NA	TGTGCCAGCAGTCACGATGGGGGCCCCTCTGGAAACACCATATATTTT	CASSHDGGPSGNTIYF
many	TRBV7-2	TRBJ1-2	NA	TGTGCCAGCAGCTTCCTAAGGGGGGCGCGCGGCTACACCTTC	CASSFLRGARGYTF
few	TRBV5-1	TRBJ2-2	NA	TGCGCCAGCAGCTTGGCACAAAGAGGGATCGGGGAGCTGTTTTTT	CASSLAQRGIGELFF
many	TRBV3-1	TRBJ1-2	NA	TGTGCCAGCAGCCAAGATGACGGCCTAAGGTGGGATGGCTACACCTTC	CASSQDDGLRWDGYTF
many	TRBV12-3/TRBV12-4	TRBJ2-7	NA	TGTGCCAGCAGTTTCAGGGGGGACAGCTACGAGCAGTACTTC	CASSFRGDSYEQYF
many	TRBV11-2	TRBJ1-1	NA	TGTGCCAGCAGCCCCCAGGCGTTTGGGGGGACTGAAGCTTTCTTT	CASSPQAFGGTEAFF
many	TRBV19	TRBJ1-1	TRBD1	TGTGCCAGTCGGACAGGGGATGGGACTTCAGCTTTCTTT	CASRTGDGTSAFF
many	TRBV18	TRBJ2-1	NA	TGTGCCAGCTCCCAAGGCGAAGGGGGAGAGCAGTTCTTC	CASSQGEGGEQFF
many	TRBV7-8	TRBJ1-3	NA	TGTGCCAGCAGCTTAGCCGACGGCAGAAACACCATATATTTT	CASSLADGRNTIYF
many	TRBV7-8	TRBJ1-2	TRBD1	TGTGCCAGCAGCTCGAGGATAGGACAGGCCTCCTATGGCTACACCTTC	CASSSRIGQASYGYTF
many	TRBV18	TRBJ2-7	TRBD1	TGTGCCAGCTCACCCATTGGACAGGGATCCTACGAGCAGTACTTC	CASSPIGQGSYEQYF
many	TRBV19	TRBJ1-5	NA	TGTGCCAGTAGTATATTGGGGCAGCCCCAGCATTTT	CASSILGQPQHF
many	TRBV10-3	TRBJ1-1	NA	TGTGCCATGAGTGAATTGTCTACGAACACTGAAGCTTTCTTT	CAMSELSTNTEAFF
NA	TRBV2	TRBJ2-2	TRBD1	TGTGCCAGCACCGGACAGGTTCTTGCGAACACCGGGGAGCTGTTTTTT	CASTGQVLANTGELFF
NA	TRBV19	TRBJ1-1	NA	TGTGCCAGTAGTATAAATTTCGATCGGGGGCCGGGCACTGAAGCTTTCTTT	CASSINFDRGPGTEAFF
many	TRBV4-2	TRBJ1-6	TRBD1	TGTGCCAGCAGCGAACCTGGACAGGAAGGATGGTCACCCCTCCACTTT	CASSEPGQEGWSPLHF
few	TRBV20-1	TRBJ2-7	NA	TGCAGTGCTTTCGGCAGGGGGGCCTACGAGCAGTACTTC	CSAFGRGAYEQYF
NA	TRBV25-1	TRBJ2-7	TRBD2	TGTGCCAGCAGTGGGGCCGGACTAGCGCTTACCGGCGAGCAGTACTTC	CASSGAGLALTGEQYF
many	TRBV6-2/TRBV6-3	TRBJ1-4	NA	TGTGCCAGCAGTTTCGGGACAAATGAAAAACTGTTTTTT	CASSFGTNEKLFF
NA	TRBV28	TRBJ1-5	NA	TGTGCCAGCAGTTTTTGGGGGTCGGATCAGCCCCAGCATTTT	CASSFWGSDQPQHF
NA	TRBV5-1	TRBJ2-3	NA	TGTGCCAGCAGCTTGGGGCAGGCCACAGATACGCAGTATTTT	CASSLGQATDTQYF
NA	TRBV13	TRBJ2-3	NA	TGTGCCAGCAGCTCCTCTCGGGACTTCCTTCTTCGAGATACGCAGTATTTT	CASSSSRDFLLRDTQYF
many	TRBV3-1	TRBJ2-5	NA	TGTGCCAGCAGCCAAGTTGACGGCGGCTACGAGACCCAGTACTTC	CASSQVDGGYETQYF